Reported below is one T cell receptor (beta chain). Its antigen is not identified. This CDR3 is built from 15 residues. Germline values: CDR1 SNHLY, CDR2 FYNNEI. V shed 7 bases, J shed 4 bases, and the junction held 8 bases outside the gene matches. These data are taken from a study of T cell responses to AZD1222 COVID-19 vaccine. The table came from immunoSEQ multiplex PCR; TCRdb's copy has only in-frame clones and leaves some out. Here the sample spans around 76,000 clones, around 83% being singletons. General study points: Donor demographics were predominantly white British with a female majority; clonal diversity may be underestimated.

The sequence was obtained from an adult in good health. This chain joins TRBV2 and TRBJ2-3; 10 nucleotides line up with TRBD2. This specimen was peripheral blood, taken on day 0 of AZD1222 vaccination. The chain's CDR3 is CASKSGGDGADTQYF. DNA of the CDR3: TGTGCCAGCAAGAGCGGGGGGGACGGCGCAGATACGCAGTATTTT. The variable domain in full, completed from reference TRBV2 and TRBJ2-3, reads EPEVTQTPSHQVTQMGQEVILRCVPISNHLYFYWYRQILGQKVEFLVSFYNNEISEKSEIFDDQFSVERPDGSNFTLKIRSTKLEDSAMYFCASKSGGDGADTQYFGPGTRLTVL.